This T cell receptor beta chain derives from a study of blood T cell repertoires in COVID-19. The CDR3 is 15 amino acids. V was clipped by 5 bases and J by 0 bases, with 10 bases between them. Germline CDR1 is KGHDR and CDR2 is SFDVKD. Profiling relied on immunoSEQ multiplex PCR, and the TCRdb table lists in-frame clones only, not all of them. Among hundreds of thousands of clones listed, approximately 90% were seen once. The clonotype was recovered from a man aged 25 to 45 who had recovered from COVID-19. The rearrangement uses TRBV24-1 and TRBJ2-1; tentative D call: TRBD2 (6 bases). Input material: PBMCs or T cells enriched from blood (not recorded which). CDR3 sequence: CATSGIGGSYNEQFF. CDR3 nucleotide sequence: TGTGCCACCAGTGGCATCGGGGGCTCCTACAATGAGCAGTTCTTC.